This entry is about one TCR beta chain. Its antigen is unknown. TCRdb keeps only in-frame clones here, not all; method: immunoSEQ multiplex PCR. The table has about 88,000 clones, about 91% seen once. This sample is part of a study of T cell responses to AZD1222 COVID-19 vaccine. Germline loops: CDR1 DFQATT, CDR2 SNEGSKA (reference sequence). There are 11 residues in the CDR3. The germline V and J ends were trimmed by 4 bases and 3 bases, with 6 bases remaining between them. Findings of the study overall: Donor demographics were predominantly white British with a female majority; clonal diversity may be underestimated.

Sequenced here: peripheral blood, sampled on day 0 of AZD1222 vaccination. This TCR was sampled from an adult in good health. The V gene is TRBV20-1, the J gene TRBJ1-1; D perhaps matches TRBD1 (5 bases). The CDR3 here is CSATGYTEAFF. The CDR3 coding sequence is TGCAGTGCTACAGGGTACACTGAAGCTTTCTTT.